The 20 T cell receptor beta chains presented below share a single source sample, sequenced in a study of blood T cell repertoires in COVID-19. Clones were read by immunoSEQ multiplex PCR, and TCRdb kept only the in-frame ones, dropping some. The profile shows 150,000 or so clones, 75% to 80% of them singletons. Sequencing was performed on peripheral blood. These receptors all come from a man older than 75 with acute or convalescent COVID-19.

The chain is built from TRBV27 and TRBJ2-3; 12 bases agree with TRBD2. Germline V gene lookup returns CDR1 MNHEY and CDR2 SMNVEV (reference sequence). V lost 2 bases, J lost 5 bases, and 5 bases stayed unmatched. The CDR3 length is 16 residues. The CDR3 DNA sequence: TGTGCCAGCAGTTTAGTCGCTAGCGGGGGGGGAGATACGCAGTATTTT. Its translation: CASSLVASGGGDTQYF.

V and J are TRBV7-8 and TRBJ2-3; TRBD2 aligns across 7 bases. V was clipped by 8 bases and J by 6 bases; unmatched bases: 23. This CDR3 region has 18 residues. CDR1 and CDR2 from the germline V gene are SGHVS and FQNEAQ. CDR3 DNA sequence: TGTGCCAGCGTTCCGAATTCTCTGGGTCAGCGGGGCTCCGATACGCAGTATTTT. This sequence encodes CASVPNSLGQRGSDTQYF.

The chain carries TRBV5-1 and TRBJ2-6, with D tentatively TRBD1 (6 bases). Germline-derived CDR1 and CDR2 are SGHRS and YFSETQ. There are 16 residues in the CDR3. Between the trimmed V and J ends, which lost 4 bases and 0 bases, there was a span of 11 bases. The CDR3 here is CASSRDTRSGANVLTF. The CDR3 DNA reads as TGCGCCAGCAGCCGGGACACCCGCTCTGGGGCCAACGTCCTGACTTTC. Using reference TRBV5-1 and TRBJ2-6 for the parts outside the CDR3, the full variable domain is KAGVTQTPRYLIKTRGQQVTLSCSPISGHRSVSWYQQTPGQGLQFLFEYFSETQRNKGNFPGRFSGRQFSNSRSEMNVSTLELGDSALYLCASSRDTRSGANVLTFGAGSRLTVL.

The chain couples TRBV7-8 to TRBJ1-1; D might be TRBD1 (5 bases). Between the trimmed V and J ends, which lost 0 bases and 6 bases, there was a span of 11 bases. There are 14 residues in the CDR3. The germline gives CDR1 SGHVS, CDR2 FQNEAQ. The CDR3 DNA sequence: TGTGCCAGCAGCTTAGCTGGCGCGGGGGCTGAAGCTTTCTTT. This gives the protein CASSLAGAGAEAFF.

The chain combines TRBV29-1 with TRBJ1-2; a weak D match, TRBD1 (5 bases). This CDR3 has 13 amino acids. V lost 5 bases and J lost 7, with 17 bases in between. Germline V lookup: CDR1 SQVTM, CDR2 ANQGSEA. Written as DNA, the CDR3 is TGCAGCGTTCTCTCCCCGGCAGGGCTTGGCTACACCTTC. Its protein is CSVLSPAGLGYTF.

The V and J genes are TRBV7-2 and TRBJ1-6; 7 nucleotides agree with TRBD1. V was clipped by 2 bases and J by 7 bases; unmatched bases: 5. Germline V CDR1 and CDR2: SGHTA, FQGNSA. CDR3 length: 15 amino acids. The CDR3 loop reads CASSLWDRQNSPLHF. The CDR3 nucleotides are TGTGCCAGCAGCTTATGGGACAGACAAAATTCACCCCTCCACTTT.

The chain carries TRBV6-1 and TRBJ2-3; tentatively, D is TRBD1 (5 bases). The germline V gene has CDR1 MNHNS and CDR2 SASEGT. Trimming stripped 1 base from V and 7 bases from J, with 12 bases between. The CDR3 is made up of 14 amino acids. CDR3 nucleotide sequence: TGTGCCAGCAGTGAAGTCGGGCAGGGAAATACGCAGTATTTT. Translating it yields CASSEVGQGNTQYF.

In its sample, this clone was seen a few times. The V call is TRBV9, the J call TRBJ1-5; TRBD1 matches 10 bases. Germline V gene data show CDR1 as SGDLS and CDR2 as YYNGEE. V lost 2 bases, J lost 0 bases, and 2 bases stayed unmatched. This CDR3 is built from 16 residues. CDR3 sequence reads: CASSVGTGDSNQPQHF. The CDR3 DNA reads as TGTGCCAGCAGCGTTGGGACAGGGGATAGCAATCAGCCCCAGCATTTT.

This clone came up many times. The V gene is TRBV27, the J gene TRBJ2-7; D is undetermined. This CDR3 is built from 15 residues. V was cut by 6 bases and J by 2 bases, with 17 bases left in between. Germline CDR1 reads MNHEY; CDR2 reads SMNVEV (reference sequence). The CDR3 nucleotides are TGTGCCAGCAGCCGATACCCACAGCCTACCTACGAGCAGTACGTC. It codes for CASSRYPQPTYEQYV.

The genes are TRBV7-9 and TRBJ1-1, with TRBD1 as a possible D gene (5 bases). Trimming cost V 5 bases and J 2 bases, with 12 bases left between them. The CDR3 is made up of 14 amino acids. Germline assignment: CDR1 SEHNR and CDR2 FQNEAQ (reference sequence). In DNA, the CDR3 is TGTGCCAGCAGCCTCCGGACACTTAACACTGAAGCTTTCTTT. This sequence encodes CASSLRTLNTEAFF.

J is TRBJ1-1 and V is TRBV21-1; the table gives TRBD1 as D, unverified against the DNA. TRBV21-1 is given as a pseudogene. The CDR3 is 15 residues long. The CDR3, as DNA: TGTGCCAGCAGCAACCCAAACAGGGTATGGACTGAAGCTTTCTTT. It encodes CASSNPNRVWTEAFF.

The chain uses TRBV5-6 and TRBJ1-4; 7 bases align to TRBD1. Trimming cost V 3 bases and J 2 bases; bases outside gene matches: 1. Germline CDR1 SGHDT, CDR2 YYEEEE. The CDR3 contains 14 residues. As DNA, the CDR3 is TGTGCCAGCAGCTCGACAGGGACTAATGAAAAACTGTTTTTT. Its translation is CASSSTGTNEKLFF.

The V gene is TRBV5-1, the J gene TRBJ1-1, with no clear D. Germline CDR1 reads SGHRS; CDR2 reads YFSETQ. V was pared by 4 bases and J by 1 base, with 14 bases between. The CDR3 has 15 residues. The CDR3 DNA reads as TGCGCCAGCAGCCAGACCCCAGGTTGGAACACTGAAGCTTTCTTT. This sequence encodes CASSQTPGWNTEAFF.

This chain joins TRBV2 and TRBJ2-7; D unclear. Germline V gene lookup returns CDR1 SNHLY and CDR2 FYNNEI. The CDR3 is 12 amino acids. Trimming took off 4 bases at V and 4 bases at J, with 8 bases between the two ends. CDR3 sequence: CASSAEQYEQYF. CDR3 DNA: TGTGCCAGCAGTGCGGAGCAATACGAGCAGTACTTC.

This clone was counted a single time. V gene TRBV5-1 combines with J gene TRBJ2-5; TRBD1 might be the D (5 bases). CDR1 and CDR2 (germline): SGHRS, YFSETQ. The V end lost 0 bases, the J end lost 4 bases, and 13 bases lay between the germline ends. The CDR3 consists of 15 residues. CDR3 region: CASSLEGFERETQYF. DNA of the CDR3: TGCGCCAGCAGCTTGGAGGGGTTCGAGCGAGAGACCCAGTACTTC.

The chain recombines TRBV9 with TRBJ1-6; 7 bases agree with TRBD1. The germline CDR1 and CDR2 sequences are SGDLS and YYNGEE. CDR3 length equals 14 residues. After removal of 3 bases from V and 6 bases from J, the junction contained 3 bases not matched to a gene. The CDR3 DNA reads TGTGCCAGCAGCGAGGACAGGCGTAATTCACCCCTCCACTTT. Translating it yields CASSEDRRNSPLHF.

The CDR3 loop is CSDWGQGGYNEQFF. The CDR3 DNA is TGCAGCGATTGGGGCCAGGGGGGCTACAATGAGCAGTTCTTC. The V and J genes are TRBV29-1 and TRBJ2-1, with a weak D call TRBD1 (7 bases). CDR1 and CDR2 (germline): SQVTM, ANQGSEA. Trimming took 7 bases from V and 3 from J, leaving 16 bases between them. The CDR3 spans 14 residues.

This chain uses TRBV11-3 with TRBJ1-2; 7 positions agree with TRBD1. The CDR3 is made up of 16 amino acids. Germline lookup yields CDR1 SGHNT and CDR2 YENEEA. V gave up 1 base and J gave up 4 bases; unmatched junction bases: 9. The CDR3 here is CASSLVLGRGIYGYTF. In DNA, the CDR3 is TGTGCCAGCAGCTTAGTGCTTGGCAGGGGGATCTATGGCTACACCTTC.

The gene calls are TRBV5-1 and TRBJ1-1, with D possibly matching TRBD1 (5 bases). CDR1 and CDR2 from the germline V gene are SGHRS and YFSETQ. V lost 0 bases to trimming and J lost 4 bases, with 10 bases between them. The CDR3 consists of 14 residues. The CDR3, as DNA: TGCGCCAGCAGCTTGGAGGGGCCGGGCACTGAAGCTTTCTTT. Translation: CASSLEGPGTEAFF.

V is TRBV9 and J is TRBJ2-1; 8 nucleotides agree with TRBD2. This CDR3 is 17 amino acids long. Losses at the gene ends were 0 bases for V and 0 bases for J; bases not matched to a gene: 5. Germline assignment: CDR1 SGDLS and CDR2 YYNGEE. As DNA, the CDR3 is TGTGCCAGCAGCGTAGTGAGCGGGGGCCTCTCCTACAATGAGCAGTTCTTC. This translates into CASSVVSGGLSYNEQFF.